This T cell receptor beta chain was captured in a study of blood T cell repertoires in COVID-19. Overall study: Italy, Spain and the United States were the sources of the convalescent and acute COVID-19 samples. Nucleic acid was either cDNA or gDNA, and it came from T cells, B-cell-depleted T cells, or PBMCs.

The germline gives CDR1 SGHAT, CDR2 FQNNGV. The V end lost 5 bases, the J end lost 1 base, and 18 bases lay between the germline ends. The length of the CDR3 is 16 residues. In the original analysis: Using reference gene primer amplification, nucleated cell counts were estimated. Assay: immunoSEQ multiplex PCR; the TCRdb copy retains only in-frame clones and omits some. V and J calls plus clone size are reproduced from that table; the DNA served to infer D and trimming. The table has fewer than 350,000 clones, roughly nine tenths seen once. The material sequenced was peripheral blood. This chain joins TRBV11-2 and TRBJ2-7, with unresolved D. The clonotype comes from a woman aged 30 to 39 with COVID-19, enrolled during active disease. The chain's CDR3 is CASSPYVNGPSYEQYF. CDR3 DNA: TGTGCCAGCAGCCCCTACGTTAATGGGCCTTCCTACGAGCAGTACTTC.